This TCR beta chain came from a study of shared clonotypes between healthy human individuals (dated by TCRdb to between 2020 and 2021). At the level of the whole study: The cohort comprised two women and a few men aged 18 to 49 years. For each donor, three plates each were used for CD4 naive and CD4 memory, two plates were used for CD8 naive, and one plate was used for CD8 memory. To estimate repertoire size and how much clonotype sharing occurs between individuals, the study deeply sequenced the blood TCR repertoires of five healthy adults. Different laboratories and diverse techniques were used to prepare libraries and sequence TCR repertoires, to increase sequencing depth and limit assay-specific biases. Per donor, leukapheresis produced somewhere between about 0.8 and 9 billion PBMCs.

Its CDR3 holds 15 amino acids, cysteine through phenylalanine. The DNA shown is the 45-base CDR3, in frame from base 1. For this chain, trimming is 5 bases at the V end and 4 bases at the J end, and the number of junction bases without a gene match is 6. CDR1 and CDR2 (MDHEN, SYDVKM) derive from the germline V gene. Comment on this clone: Its antigen remains unidentified. Base-call qualities are not available, and no considerably larger clone is one nucleotide away.

Using the deep immunoSEQ assay, multiplex PCR amplified TCR CDR3 regions from genomic DNA. Extracted genomic DNA from each cell subset was distributed evenly across all wells of several immunoSEQ 96-well plates, and each plate was treated as a replicate. Each replicate PCR for sorted subsets received about 210 ng genomic DNA, equal to roughly 33,000 T cell genomes. Purified libraries were measured with a Qubit 3.0 fluorometer, size-checked on a Bioanalyzer 2100, and measured again with the KAPA Library Quantification kit. Every immunoSEQ 96-well plate was sequenced on a separate single-read 150-cycle Illumina NextSeq 550 flow cell. The authors processed their data as follows. Because only junctional sequences without quality scores were contained in the immunoSEQ output, filtering matching that applied to full-length reads could not be performed. To assign V/J genes and CDR3, sequences were annotated against IMGT germline references using PyIR, a Python wrapper for IgBLAST v1.9. Any read was removed if the V/J assignment was weak (E-value above 1e-6), the CDR3 was missing, or the read contained stop codons, out-of-frame junctions, or ambiguous translated residues. V3J clonotypes were defined as sequences sharing the same inferred V gene, J gene, and CDR3 amino acid sequence. To compute the percentage overlap between repertoires, the number of shared unique clonotypes was divided by the size of the smaller repertoire. Three approaches were used to assess repertoire richness: RTK rarefaction, the Chao1 estimator, and Recon v2.1 estimates of unobserved clonotypes. OLGA was used to compute generation probabilities for all TCRbeta clonotypes that the gDNA method yielded from a few donors. This is the immuneACCESS table as TCRdb keeps it, with only in-frame sequences that have V and J called. A part of the clones is gone; compared with another copy, unresolved V genes explain less than half, and the rest is unexplained. The D gene and trimming were derived from the DNA, and the V and J assignments and clone size from that table. This sample holds 1.6 million or so clones; around 95% were observed only once. Of the sample, roughly 1.2% is held by the ten largest clones.

Results the study describes overall, beyond this receptor: Sampling was limited to blood, and TCR repertoires in tissue likely differ from TCR repertoires in blood. Naive subsets generally had larger estimated clonotype richness than memory subsets did. Pairwise subsampling indicated that sequencing depth was expected to affect the degree of clonotype sharing among donors. Because the study included only a small number of donors, the genetic and exposure-history diversity represented was limited. When several donors were compared, the shared fraction of clonotypes was about 5.2% for naive CD4, roughly 3.4% for naive CD8, 2% to 2.5% for memory CD4, and under 0.5% for memory CD8. Rarefaction of sorted-subset datasets indicated incomplete sequencing despite the large sequencing depth. Higher generation probabilities were observed for clonotypes shared by all four sorted-subset donors than for non-shared clonotypes.

The donors were healthy, HIV-negative adults with no recently reported acute infections or vaccinations. Every donor was a Caucasian adult residing in Nashville, Tennessee, USA. CD4+ T cells were enriched by magnetic negative selection; naive cells were then positively selected on CD45RA, and the negative fraction formed the memory subset. Blood was obtained by leukapheresis, after which PBMCs were separated by Ficoll-Histopaque density gradient centrifugation and cryopreserved in liquid nitrogen vapor phase. Analytical flow cytometry was used to check the purity and quantity of each magnetically sorted T cell population. Genomic DNA was isolated from every sorted fraction and measured by UV absorbance on a Nanodrop 2000c.

Recombination joined TRBV28 with TRBJ2-1; a stretch of 9 junction bases matches TRBD2. The sequence came from a man aged 25-40 years in good health. Sequenced material: naive CD4+ T cells sorted from blood. The cell subset or site label, as the study defines it: CD45RA+ positively selected. The sequence in DNA is TGTGCCAGCAGTCCTACTAGCGGGTGGTACAATGAGCAGTTCTTC. The resulting protein is CASSPTSGWYNEQFF.